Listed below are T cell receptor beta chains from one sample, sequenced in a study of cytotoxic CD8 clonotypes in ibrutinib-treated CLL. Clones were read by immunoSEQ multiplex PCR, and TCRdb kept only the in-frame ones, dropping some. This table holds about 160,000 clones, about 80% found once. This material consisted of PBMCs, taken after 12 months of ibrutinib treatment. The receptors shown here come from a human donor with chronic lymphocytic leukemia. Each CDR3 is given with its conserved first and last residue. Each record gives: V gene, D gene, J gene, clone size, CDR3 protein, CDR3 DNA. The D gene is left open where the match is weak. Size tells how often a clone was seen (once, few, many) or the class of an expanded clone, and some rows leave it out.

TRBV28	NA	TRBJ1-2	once	CASSYGGNYGYTF	TGTGCCAGCAGTTACGGGGGAAACTATGGCTACACCTTC
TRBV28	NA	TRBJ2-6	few	CASRGHGANVLTF	TGTGCCAGCAGAGGGCATGGGGCCAACGTCCTGACTTTC
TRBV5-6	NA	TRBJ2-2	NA	CASSLEMLNTGELFF	TGTGCCAGCAGCTTGGAAATGCTCAACACCGGGGAGCTGTTTTTT
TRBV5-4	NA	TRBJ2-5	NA	CASSLRVGGAGETQYF	TGTGCCAGCAGCTTGCGGGTCGGCGGGGCTGGAGAGACCCAGTACTTC
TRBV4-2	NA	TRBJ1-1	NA	CASSHLSTRRNTEAFF	TGTGCCAGCAGCCACCTCTCGACAAGAAGGAACACTGAAGCTTTCTTT
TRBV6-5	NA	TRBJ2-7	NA	CASRRQGRARYEQYF	TGTGCCAGCAGACGACAGGGGAGGGCACGCTACGAGCAGTACTTC
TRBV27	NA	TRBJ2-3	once	CASWARLPDTQYF	TGTGCCAGCTGGGCAAGACTCCCAGATACGCAGTATTTT
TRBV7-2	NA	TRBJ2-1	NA	CASSLELSNEQFF	TGTGCCAGCAGCTTAGAGTTGTCCAATGAGCAGTTCTTC
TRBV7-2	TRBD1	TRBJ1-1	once	CASSSGTEYEAFF	TGTGCCAGCAGCTCCGGGACAGAATATGAAGCTTTCTTT
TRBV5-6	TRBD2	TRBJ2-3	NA	CASSLAGGGASDTQYF	TGTGCCAGCAGCTTGGCCGGCGGGGGGGCCTCAGATACGCAGTATTTT
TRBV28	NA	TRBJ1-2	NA	CASNNLATRGYTF	TGTGCCAGCAATAACCTGGCTACACGGGGGTACACCTTC
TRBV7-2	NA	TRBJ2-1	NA	CASSLGAINNEQFF	TGTGCCAGCAGCTTAGGAGCCATTAACAATGAGCAGTTCTTC
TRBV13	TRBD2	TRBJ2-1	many	CASSPTSGNTDKWFF	TGTGCCAGCAGCCCCACTAGCGGGAATACAGATAAGTGGTTCTTC
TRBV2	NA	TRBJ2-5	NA	CASSQRETQYF	TGTGCCAGCAGTCAACGGGAGACCCAGTACTTC
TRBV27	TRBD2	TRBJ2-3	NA	CASSLASGVLDTQYF	TGTGCCAGCAGTTTAGCTAGCGGGGTACTGGATACGCAGTATTTT
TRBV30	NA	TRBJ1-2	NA	CAWTIFTALGGYTF	TGTGCCTGGACAATATTCACGGCTCTCGGTGGCTACACCTTC
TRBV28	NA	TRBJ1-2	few	CASSPSNYGYTF	TGTGCCAGCAGCCCTAGCAACTATGGCTACACCTTC
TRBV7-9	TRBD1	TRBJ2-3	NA	CASSLDLGGTTDTQYF	TGTGCCAGCAGCTTAGACTTAGGGGGCACCACAGATACGCAGTATTTT
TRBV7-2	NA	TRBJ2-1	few	CASSEDSHPSSEQFF	TGTGCCAGCAGCGAGGACTCCCACCCATCCAGTGAGCAGTTCTTC
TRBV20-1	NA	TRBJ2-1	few	CSARTNEQFF	TGCAGTGCTAGGACCAATGAGCAGTTCTTC
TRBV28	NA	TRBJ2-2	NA	CASSYANTGELFF	TGTGCCAGCAGCTATGCGAACACCGGGGAGCTGTTTTTT
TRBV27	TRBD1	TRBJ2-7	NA	CASSTTGTGPYEQYF	TGTGCCAGCAGTACCACCGGGACAGGACCCTACGAGCAGTACTTC
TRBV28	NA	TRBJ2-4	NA	CASSSSGQGGAKNIQYF	TGTGCCAGCAGTTCGTCAGGACAGGGAGGGGCCAAAAACATTCAGTACTTC